Sequencing of this TCR beta chain was carried out in a study of neurological immune-mediated disorders. Study observations and caveats: Levels of TCR clonal expansion peaked in HTLV-1-associated myelopathy and reached their lowest in multiple sclerosis, under those of healthy controls. Private repertoires in all groups were suggested by the finding that expanded clones across subjects shared no CDR3 amino acid sequences. One related-CDR3 cluster, identified by phylogenetic grouping, held the repertoires of 18 of 34 multiple sclerosis patients and was a possible signature.

The unsorted libraries originated from 2 million PBMCs that had been stored at -80 C. Using its own MiXCR run on the 5' RACE reads, TCRdb lists one record per CDR3 protein. The profile shows 60,000 to 85,000 distinct CDR3 sequences, around 5% of them singletons. Points on this clonotype: Its antigen is not identified.

V was trimmed by 0 bases and J by 6 bases, leaving 20 bases between them. The CDR3 totals 18 residues. Germline assignment: CDR1 SGHTA and CDR2 FQGNSA. The chain links TRBV7-2 to TRBJ2-2; either TRBD1 or TRBD2 may supply D (5 bases each). Specimen: PBMCs. The sequence was obtained from a man between 18 and 35 years old with multiple sclerosis. The CDR3 here is CASSLAIGTGRSAGELFF. The CDR3 DNA follows: TGTGCCAGCAGCTTAGCGATCGGGACGGGGCGAAGTGCCGGGGAGCTGTTTTTT.